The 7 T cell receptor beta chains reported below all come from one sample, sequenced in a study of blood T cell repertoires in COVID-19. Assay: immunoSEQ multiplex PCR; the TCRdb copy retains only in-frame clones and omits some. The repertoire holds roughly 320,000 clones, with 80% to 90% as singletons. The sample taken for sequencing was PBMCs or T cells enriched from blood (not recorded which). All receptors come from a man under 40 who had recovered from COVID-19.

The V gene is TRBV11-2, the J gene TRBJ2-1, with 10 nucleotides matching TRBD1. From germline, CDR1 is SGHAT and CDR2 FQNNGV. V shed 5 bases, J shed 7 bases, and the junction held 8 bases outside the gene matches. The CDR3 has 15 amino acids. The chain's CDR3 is CASSVRDRGRNEQFF. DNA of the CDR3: TGTGCCAGCAGCGTTCGAGACAGGGGGCGAAATGAGCAGTTCTTC.

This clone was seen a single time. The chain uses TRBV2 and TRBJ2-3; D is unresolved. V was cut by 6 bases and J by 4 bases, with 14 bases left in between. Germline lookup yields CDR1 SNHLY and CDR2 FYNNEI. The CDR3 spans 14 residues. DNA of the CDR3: TGTGCCAGCAGGATAACTACCGGATCAGATACGCAGTATTTT. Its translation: CASRITTGSDTQYF.

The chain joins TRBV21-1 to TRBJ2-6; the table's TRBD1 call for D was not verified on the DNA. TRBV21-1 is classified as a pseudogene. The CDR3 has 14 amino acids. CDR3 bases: TGTGCCAGCGGGACAGGGACTGGGGCCAACGTCCTGACTTTC. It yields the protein CASGTGTGANVLTF.

The CDR3 spells CASSEFGQGMGDTQYF. CDR3 nucleotides: TGCGCCAGCAGTGAATTCGGACAGGGGATGGGAGATACGCAGTATTTT. V and J are TRBV10-1 and TRBJ2-3, with 9 bases matching TRBD1. This CDR3 has 16 amino acids. Germline V gene data show CDR1 as WNHNN and CDR2 as SYGVQD (reference sequence). Trimming at V came to 3 bases and at J to 5 bases, leaving 9 bases not matched to a gene.

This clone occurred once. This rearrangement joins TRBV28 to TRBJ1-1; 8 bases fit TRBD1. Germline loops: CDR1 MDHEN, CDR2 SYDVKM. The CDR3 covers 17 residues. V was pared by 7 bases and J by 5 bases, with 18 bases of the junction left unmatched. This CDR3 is CASTVRWARGPWTEAFF. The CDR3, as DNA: TGTGCCAGCACCGTTAGATGGGCCAGGGGGCCTTGGACTGAAGCTTTCTTT.

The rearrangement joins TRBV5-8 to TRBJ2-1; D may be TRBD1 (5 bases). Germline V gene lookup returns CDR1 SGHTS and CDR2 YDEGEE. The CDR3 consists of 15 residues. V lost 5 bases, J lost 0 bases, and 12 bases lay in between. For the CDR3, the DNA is TGTGCCAGCAGAAGGGGCGTAAACTCCTACAATGAGCAGTTCTTC. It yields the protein CASRRGVNSYNEQFF.

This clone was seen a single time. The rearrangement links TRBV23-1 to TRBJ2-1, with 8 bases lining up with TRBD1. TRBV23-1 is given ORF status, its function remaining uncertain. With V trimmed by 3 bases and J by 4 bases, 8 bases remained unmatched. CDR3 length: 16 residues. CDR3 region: CASSQFWTGPYNEQFF. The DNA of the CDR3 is TGCGCCAGCAGTCAGTTCTGGACAGGGCCGTACAATGAGCAGTTCTTC.